Included here is one TCR beta chain sequence, with context. Its antigen is still unknown. The input lacks base qualities; no much larger clone sits a single base away. The CDR3 regions of human TCRbeta chains were subjected to immunosequencing. The authors processed their data as follows. Repertoire TCRs were checked for matches against a reference library of SARS-CoV-2-specific TCRs that had been generated using the MIRA antigen-specificity platform. Breadth meant the fraction of unique TCRs that were SARS-CoV-2-associated, whereas depth meant the fraction of total T cells that were SARS-CoV-2-associated. Using the MIRA data, every spike-specific TCR was mapped to the spike region that the TCR reacted to and assigned to either a CD4 or a CD8 class. Log10-transformed breadth and depth values were compared by one-way ANOVA with Sidak's multiple comparisons tests. Held by TCRdb, this immuneACCESS table contains in-frame sequences only and omits some clones. Under half of the omission traces to an unresolved V gene where checked; the cause of the rest is unknown. V, J and clone size reflect that table, while D and trimming were determined from the DNA. This sample is represented by 98,000 or so clones; roughly 89% of them were singletons. The top ten constitute approximately 3.1% of the sample.

The data belong to a study of T cell responses to AZD1222 COVID-19 vaccine (dated by TCRdb to the early 2020s). Background on the whole study: A total of just over 230 trial participants underwent TCR sequencing, of whom around 210 had received two doses of AZD1222 and approximately 26 had received two doses of the MenACWY control vaccine. Enrollment into the trials was organized by age into subgroups of 18-55, 56-69 and 70-plus years, and those subgroups contained roughly 140, 27 and 60 TCR-sequenced participants, respectively.

V is pruned by 3 bases and J by 5 bases, leaving 8 bases of the junction without a gene match. The germline V gene provides CDR1 SGHTA and CDR2 FQGTGA. The CDR3 covers 15 residues, taking in both the cysteine and the phenylalanine. Only the CDR3 DNA stays, 45 bases, in frame from base 1. This specimen's time point label, interpreted: baseline before first vaccination. Explained via the paper, the treatment or condition label denotes: meningococcal conjugate vaccine given as trial control. Vaccinee samples came from UK trials COV001 and COV002, including a single-blind randomized controlled phase 2/3 trial of AZD1222 (ChAdOx1 nCoV-19) in healthy adults. For TCRbeta chain sequencing, PBMC samples were collected from trial participants at day 0 and at day 28 after the second dose. Findings and caveats that apply to the study as a whole: Reportedly, close to half of the unique spike-specific TCRs recognized epitopes lying outside the regions that are mutated in the B.1.351 and B.1.1.7 variants. Spike-specific TCR breadth and depth rose significantly after two AZD1222 doses compared with day 0 and with MenACWY recipients. Because no samples from the day 14 peak response were available, repertoires could be characterized only after the peak T cell response. The 56-69-year group was small, and its depth increase did not reach significance, likely because of low power. Participants were mostly white British and included more females than males, and it was suggested by the authors that clonal diversity may have been underestimated. Vaccine-associated CD4 TCRs spanned the whole spike protein, with dominant responses in regions 160-218 and 743-854. Only a handful of AZD1222 recipients were SARS-CoV-2 seropositive at baseline, limiting conclusions about previously exposed vaccinees.

This sample comprised peripheral blood, obtained on day 0 of MenACWY control vaccination. The TCR originated in an adult in good health. Recombination connected TRBV7-3 to TRBJ2-5, and 8 bases in between align with TRBD2. The CDR3 has the sequence CASSFSPGGMETQYF. The DNA sequence reads TGTGCCAGCAGCTTTTCCCCGGGGGGGATGGAGACCCAGTACTTC. Beyond the CDR3, the reference TRBV7-3 and TRBJ2-5 genes provide the residues; the full variable domain reads: GAGVSQTPSNKVTEKGKYVELRCDPISGHTALYWYRQSLGQGPEFLIYFQGTGAADDSGLPNDRFFAVRPEGSVSTLKIQRTERGDSAVYLCASSFSPGGMETQYFGPGTRLLVL.